The clone carrying this T cell receptor (beta chain) was seen repeatedly, ten times or more. The antigen is undetermined. A much more abundant neighbour one base away suggests this may be a read error. The CDR3 is 14 residues long. Germline V gene data show CDR1 as MGHRA and CDR2 as YSYEKL. Breast cancer patients provided tissue from their axillary draining lymph nodes. The sample originates from a study of breast tumors, draining lymph nodes, adjacent tissues. Study-level findings and limits: Tumor TCR diversity was below lymph nodes but above nontumor tissue.

TCRdb reprocessed the multiplex PCR reads via MiXCR and lists one record per CDR3 protein. Of about 140,000 distinct CDR3 sequences listed, around a third are singletons. This chain uses TRBV4-1 with TRBJ2-7, with 9 bases matching TRBD1. The material sequenced was axillary lymph node tissue. The clonotype originates from a female donor with breast cancer. Some clones in this sample may be carry-over from other donors' samples. CDR3 nucleotides: TGCCCCAGCAGCCACGACAGGGGGTTTTACGAGCAGTACTTC. Its protein product is CPSSHDRGFYEQYF.